This T cell receptor (beta chain) appears in the sequencing data of a study of blood T cell repertoires in COVID-19 (dated by TCRdb to about 2020). Some background on the complete study: The collaborator samples originated in the United States, Italy and Spain and spanned the acute and convalescent phases of COVID-19. The dataset comprised deeply sampled blood TCRbeta repertoires from subjects exposed to, actively infected with, or recovered from COVID-19. Samples were obtained from the ongoing ImmuneRACE study (first 160 participants) and from 950 to 1,500 subjects provided by 6 global collaborators. HLA class I and class II types, where available, came from metadata supplied by the sample provider rather than from assay-based typing. Nearly every sample came with metadata listing a de-identified subject ID, COVID-19 status, age in years and sex. The material from the prospective study consisted of cDNA or gDNA derived from T cells, B-cell-depleted T cells, or PBMCs. The repertoires were made available in a free public database intended to serve as a resource for research on the immune response to SARS-CoV-2.

TCRbeta CDR3 regions were amplified from genomic DNA by means of the immunoSEQ Assay, a bias-controlled multiplex PCR. The source study handled its data this way. The number of nucleated cells in each sample was estimated from the amplification of reference gene primers within the assay. To quantify the absolute abundance of each unique TCRbeta CDR3 rearrangement, sequence reads were collapsed and filtered. For each sample, productive Simpson clonality was calculated by taking the square root of Simpson's diversity index across productive rearrangements. TCRdb carries this immuneACCESS record with in-frame sequences only. Its versions omit some clonotypes, under half of them owing to an unresolved V gene in the studies checked, with the rest unexplained. V, J and clone size are those of that table, while D and trimming were read from the DNA. Within this sample are about 110,000 clones, with around 91% of them counted one time only. Jointly, the top ten make up roughly 32% of the sample.

V is trimmed back by 4 bases and J by 4 bases, and the junction contains 5 bases that no gene match accounts for. CDR1 and CDR2 (SGHDT, YYEEEE) derive from the germline V gene. The CDR3 contains 14 residues, cysteine and phenylalanine counted. The read is trimmed to its CDR3 DNA, 42 bases read in frame from base 1. Whole blood was collected in K2EDTA tubes by collaborating institutions according to the institutions' own protocols. For TCRbeta analysis, collaborator samples were shipped as frozen whole blood, as isolated PBMCs, or as DNA extracted from either sample type. General findings and caveats noted by the study authors: The amount of clinical and demographic metadata varied by source and participant and was provided uncurated.

As for this clone: This receptor's antigen is unknown. No much larger clonotype is one base removed from it; base qualities were not supplied.

The chain couples TRBV5-6 to TRBJ1-2; 9 of the junction bases match TRBD1. Sequenced input: peripheral blood. This TCR was recovered from a woman of 80 years or more with acute or convalescent COVID-19. The DNA sequence follows: TGTGCCAGCAGCCCGGGACAGGGCAGCTATGGCTACACCTTC. Its translation reads: CASSPGQGSYGYTF.